This T cell receptor beta chain appears in the sequencing data of a study of shared clonotypes between healthy human individuals (dated by TCRdb to 2018 to 2021). Study-level background: The cohort comprised a couple of women and three men aged 18 to 49 years. Per donor, three plates each were used for CD4 naive and CD4 memory, two for CD8 naive, and one for CD8 memory. Blood TCR repertoires of 5 or 6 healthy adults were deeply sequenced to estimate repertoire size and the extent of clonotype sharing between individuals. To increase sequencing depth and limit assay-specific biases, different laboratories used diverse techniques to prepare libraries and sequence TCR repertoires. Each donor's leukapheresis produced roughly between roughly 0.85 and 9.5 billion PBMCs. The study at large found these results: Because the study included a small number of donors, the genetic and exposure-history diversity represented was limited. Compared with non-shared clonotypes, clonotypes shared by all four sorted-subset donors had higher generation probabilities. Estimated clonotype richness was generally larger for naive than for memory subsets. Across a few donors, approximately 5% of naive CD4, approximately 3.5% of naive CD8, 2.3% of memory CD4, and under 0.45% of memory CD8 clonotypes were shared. Sampling was restricted to blood, and TCR repertoires in tissues likely differ from the TCR repertoires found in blood. Based on pairwise subsampling, the degree of clonotype sharing among donors was expected to be affected by sequencing depth. Even with the large sequencing depth, rarefaction of the sorted-subset datasets indicated that sequencing was incomplete.

The donors were healthy, HIV-negative adults with no recently reported acute infections or vaccinations. Every donor was a Caucasian adult residing in Nashville, Tennessee, USA. CD4+ T cells were enriched by magnetic negative selection, after which naive cells were positively selected on CD45RA and the negative fraction was taken as the memory subset. After blood collection by leukapheresis, PBMCs were isolated using Ficoll-Histopaque density gradient centrifugation and then cryopreserved in the vapor phase of liquid nitrogen. Analytical flow cytometry was used to check the purity and quantity of each magnetically sorted T cell population. Genomic DNA was isolated from every sorted fraction and measured by UV absorbance on a Nanodrop 2000c. As to this clone: Its antigen target is currently unknown. The record has no base qualities; no much larger clone is one base away.

The CDR3 starts with the cysteine, ends with the phenylalanine, and has 15 residues. Only the CDR3 region is kept as DNA, spanning 45 bases read in frame from base 1. Based on the germline V gene (reference sequence), the CDR1 and CDR2 sequences are SEHNR and FQNEAQ. Cut back by 5 bases and 9 bases, the V and J ends lie 20 bases apart. Using the deep immunoSEQ assay, TCR CDR3 regions were amplified from genomic DNA by multiplex PCR. Extracted genomic DNA from each cell subset was spread evenly across all wells of several immunoSEQ 96-well plates, with each plate serving as a replicate. For sorted subsets, each replicate PCR was loaded with 200 ng genomic DNA, equivalent to approximately 33,000 T cell genomes. The purified libraries were quantified using a Qubit 3.0 fluorometer, sized with a Bioanalyzer 2100, and then quantified again using the KAPA Library Quantification kit. A separate single-read 150-cycle Illumina NextSeq 550 flow cell was used to sequence each immunoSEQ 96-well plate. Concerning the study's data processing: Because the immunoSEQ output included only junctional sequences and no quality scores, the filtering could not be the same as the filtering used for full-length reads. To assign V/J genes and CDR3, sequences were annotated using PyIR, a Python wrapper for IgBLAST v1.9, with IMGT germline references. Any read was removed if the V/J assignment was weak (E-value above 1e-6), the CDR3 was missing, or the read contained stop codons, out-of-frame junctions, or ambiguous translated residues. V3J clonotypes were defined as sequences sharing the same inferred V gene, J gene, and CDR3 amino acid sequence. Percentage overlap between repertoires was calculated by dividing the number of shared unique clonotypes by the size of the smaller repertoire. Richness of each repertoire was evaluated using RTK rarefaction, the Chao1 estimator, and Recon v2.1 estimates of unobserved clonotypes. Generation probabilities for all TCRbeta clonotypes obtained by the gDNA method from a handful of donors were computed using OLGA. The immuneACCESS repertoire file appears here via TCRdb, limited to in-frame rearrangements. These files lack a portion of the clones; in checked studies, under half of the deficit traces to unresolved V genes, and the cause of the others is not known. V, J and clone size derive from that table, while D and trimming were established from the DNA sequence. This sample gives 950,000 to 1,200,000 clones in total; around three quarters of them show up just once. The top ten constitute 0.89% of the sample.

The sample taken for sequencing was memory CD4+ T cells from PBMCs. In light of the paper, this sample's cell subset or site label describes: CD45RA-negative fraction. Recombination connected TRBV7-9 to TRBJ2-4; the D gene is perhaps TRBD1 or TRBD2, as each covers 5 bases. This TCR came from a man aged 18 to 30 in good health. Some clones in this sample may be carry-over from other donors' samples. The nucleotide sequence is TGTGCCAGCAGCCCCGTTGGGACCTCCGTGGGCATTCAGTACTTC. It encodes CASSPVGTSVGIQYF.